Listed below are T cell receptor beta chains from one sample, sequenced in a study of blood T cell repertoires in COVID-19. Produced via immunoSEQ multiplex PCR; TCRdb's table is partial and in-frame only. The sample yields 120,000 to 150,000 clones, around 76% seen once. The sequenced material came from peripheral blood. Receptor source: an elderly man with acute or convalescent COVID-19. CDR3s include the opening cysteine and the closing phenylalanine or tryptophan. A D gene is named only where the DNA matches it firmly. Only some rows state a clone size, as once, few, many or a class for expanded clones.

d_gene	abundance	v_gene	j_gene	CDR3aa	CDR3nt
TRBD1	NA	TRBV28	TRBJ1-1	CASTPSTGGTEAFF	TGTGCCAGCACCCCCTCGACAGGGGGGACTGAAGCTTTCTTT
NA	NA	TRBV18	TRBJ1-2	CAGWQGGEKYGYTF	TGTGCCGGCTGGCAAGGCGGGGAGAAGTATGGCTACACCTTC
TRBD2	NA	TRBV9	TRBJ2-5	CASSATSGGPQETQYF	TGTGCCAGCAGCGCAACTAGCGGGGGTCCCCAAGAGACCCAGTACTTC
NA	NA	TRBV19	TRBJ1-5	CASSIPGLIQPQHF	TGTGCCAGTAGTATCCCAGGGTTGATTCAGCCCCAGCATTTT
TRBD2	NA	TRBV5-1	TRBJ2-3	CASTRTSGGRGDTQYF	TGCGCCAGCACCCGGACTAGCGGGGGGCGGGGAGATACGCAGTATTTT
TRBD1	NA	TRBV9	TRBJ2-1	CASSVVAGTDYNEQFF	TGTGCCAGCAGCGTAGTCGCCGGGACAGACTACAATGAGCAGTTCTTC
NA	NA	TRBV2	TRBJ2-7	CASSEAEGGVTEQYF	TGTGCCAGCAGTGAAGCCGAGGGGGGGGTTACGGAGCAGTACTTC
TRBD1	NA	TRBV7-3	TRBJ1-1	CASSLRPLGQGGTEAFF	TGTGCCAGCAGCTTAAGGCCCCTAGGACAGGGAGGGACTGAAGCTTTCTTT
NA	NA	TRBV14	TRBJ2-7	CASSLVGGDEQYF	TGTGCCAGCAGCCTCGTCGGAGGCGACGAGCAGTACTTC
TRBD1	NA	TRBV7-7	TRBJ1-1	CASSLGQATNTEAFF	TGTGCTAGCAGCTTAGGACAGGCAACCAACACTGAAGCTTTCTTT
TRBD1	few	TRBV19	TRBJ1-6	CASSKRDRGNSPLHF	TGTGCCAGTAGTAAACGGGACAGGGGAAATTCACCCCTCCACTTT
NA	NA	TRBV7-2	TRBJ1-6	CASSLGRGPGVYNSPLHF	TGTGCCAGCAGCTTAGGCCGCGGGCCAGGGGTATATAATTCACCCCTCCACTTT
NA	few	TRBV11-3	TRBJ2-2	CASSSRPRGTGELFF	TGTGCCAGCAGCTCCCGCCCCCGGGGCACCGGGGAGCTGTTTTTT
TRBD1	NA	TRBV19	TRBJ1-3	CASSGTGGNTIYF	TGTGCCAGTAGCGGGACAGGGGGAAACACCATATATTTT
TRBD1	once	TRBV28	TRBJ2-2	CASRIPGQKAGELFF	TGTGCCAGCAGAATCCCGGGACAGAAGGCCGGGGAGCTGTTTTTT
TRBD1	NA	TRBV7-8	TRBJ1-5	CASSLVRDRGSGNQPQHF	TGTGCCAGCAGCTTAGTAAGGGACAGGGGGTCAGGCAATCAGCCCCAGCATTTT
NA	NA	TRBV5-6	TRBJ1-2	CASSLGSRGLKGYTF	TGTGCCAGCAGCTTGGGATCCAGGGGACTAAAGGGCTACACCTTC
NA	few	TRBV28	TRBJ1-2	CASTQDRYGYTF	TGTGCCAGCACCCAGGACAGATATGGCTACACCTTC
TRBD1	many	TRBV11-3	TRBJ2-1	CASSALQGGEQFF	TGTGCCAGCAGCGCATTACAGGGGGGTGAGCAGTTCTTC
TRBD1	NA	TRBV4-1	TRBJ2-4	CASSQELDRGPLAKNIQYF	TGCGCCAGCAGCCAAGAATTGGACAGGGGGCCGTTAGCCAAAAACATTCAGTACTTC
TRBD1	NA	TRBV7-9	TRBJ1-5	CASSPGTGGVHQPQHF	TGTGCCAGCAGCCCCGGGACAGGGGGTGTCCATCAGCCCCAGCATTTT
TRBD1	NA	TRBV6-5	TRBJ1-1	CASTINRGRNTEAFF	TGTGCCAGCACCATCAACAGGGGACGGAACACTGAAGCTTTCTTT
NA	NA	TRBV6-2/TRBV6-3	TRBJ2-3	CASSYGPSTIQYF	TGTGCCAGCAGTTACGGGCCTAGCACTATTCAGTATTTT
NA	NA	TRBV5-4	TRBJ2-7	CASSNFPGTYEQYF	TGTGCCAGCAGCAACTTCCCAGGGACCTACGAGCAGTACTTC
TRBD1	NA	TRBV24-1	TRBJ2-5	CATSEPGTARETQYF	TGTGCCACCAGTGAGCCCGGGACAGCTCGAGAGACCCAGTACTTC
TRBD2	few	TRBV3-1/TRBV3-2	TRBJ2-7	CASSQAQGGSRSYEQYF	TGTGCCAGCAGCCAAGCCCAGGGAGGGTCCCGTTCCTACGAGCAGTACTTC
NA	NA	TRBV5-4	TRBJ1-6	CASSSQGRPNSPLHF	TGTGCCAGCAGCTCACAGGGACGCCCCAATTCACCCCTCCACTTT
TRBD1	NA	TRBV6-6	TRBJ2-7	CASNTETGGFEQYF	TGTGCCAGCAATACCGAGACAGGGGGCTTCGAGCAGTACTTC
NA	NA	TRBV19	TRBJ2-3	CAIRASGTDTQYF	TGTGCCATAAGGGCTAGCGGCACAGATACGCAGTATTTT
TRBD2	NA	TRBV2	TRBJ2-5	CASIGGGAGETQYF	TGTGCCAGCATTGGCGGGGGGGCCGGGGAGACCCAGTACTTC
NA	few	TRBV29-1	TRBJ1-1	CSVVRGIAEAFF	TGCAGCGTTGTGCGGGGCATCGCTGAAGCTTTCTTT
NA	NA	TRBV4-3	TRBJ2-5	CASSRERRGLETQYF	TGCGCCAGCAGCCGGGAAAGAAGGGGCTTGGAGACCCAGTACTTC
TRBD1	NA	TRBV18	TRBJ1-4	CASFQQGNNEKLFF	TGTGCCAGCTTTCAACAGGGGAATAATGAAAAACTGTTTTTT
NA	NA	TRBV20-1	TRBJ1-4	CSASGLGGGDREKLFF	TGCAGTGCTAGTGGCCTCGGGGGAGGGGATAGGGAAAAACTGTTTTTT
NA	NA	TRBV3-1/TRBV3-2	TRBJ2-3	CASSPRVGDVTDTQYF	TGTGCCAGCAGCCCCCGGGTAGGGGATGTTACAGATACGCAGTATTTT
TRBD1	few	TRBV9	TRBJ1-4	CASSVQGAVGLPNEKLFF	TGTGCCAGCAGCGTACAGGGGGCGGTAGGTCTCCCTAATGAAAAACTGTTTTTT
TRBD1	NA	TRBV3-1/TRBV3-2	TRBJ1-6	CASSHPGQGAGSPLHF	TGTGCCAGCAGCCACCCGGGACAGGGGGCGGGTTCACCCCTCCACTTT
NA	once	TRBV24-1	TRBJ2-3	CATSDPGESMGTDTQYF	TGTGCCACCAGTGACCCCGGGGAGAGCATGGGCACAGATACGCAGTATTTT
NA	NA	TRBV6-5	TRBJ2-1	CASSYTVHEQFF	TGTGCCAGCAGTTATACAGTACATGAGCAGTTCTTC
TRBD1	NA	TRBV3-1/TRBV3-2	TRBJ2-7	CATGTGNGEQYF	TGTGCCACAGGGACAGGGAACGGCGAGCAGTACTTC
NA	NA	TRBV2	TRBJ1-2	CASSSMSYGYTF	TGTGCCAGCAGTTCAATGTCCTATGGCTACACCTTC
NA	NA	TRBV11-2	TRBJ2-6	CASSSQGPGANVLTF	TGTGCCAGCAGCTCGCAGGGTCCAGGGGCCAACGTCCTGACTTTC
TRBD1	few	TRBV11-2	TRBJ2-7	CASSMGNRGTEQYF	TGTGCCAGCAGCATGGGGAACAGGGGAACCGAGCAGTACTTC
TRBD2	NA	TRBV6-5	TRBJ2-2	CASRPGTTNTGELFF	TGTGCCAGCAGACCCGGGACTACGAACACCGGGGAGCTGTTTTTT
TRBD1	NA	TRBV3-1/TRBV3-2	TRBJ1-2	CASSPSDRGYGYTF	TGTGCCAGCAGCCCGTCGGACAGGGGCTATGGCTACACCTTC
NA	NA	TRBV4-3	TRBJ1-3	CASSQEELGAAGNTIYF	TGCGCCAGCAGCCAAGAGGAGTTGGGGGCGGCAGGAAACACCATATATTTT
NA	NA	TRBV7-2	TRBJ1-6	CATSSSYNSPLHF	TGTGCCACCTCTAGCTCCTATAATTCACCCCTCCACTTT
NA	NA	TRBV27	TRBJ2-3	CASSSVARGIDTQYF	TGTGCCAGCAGTTCTGTAGCCCGGGGTATAGATACGCAGTATTTT
NA	NA	TRBV16	TRBJ1-6	CASSQSGRGDNSPLHF	TGTGCCAGCAGCCAATCGGGCAGGGGAGATAATTCACCCCTCCACTTT
NA	NA	TRBV7-3	TRBJ2-2	CASSRTVDGELFF	TGTGCCAGCAGCCGGACAGTGGACGGGGAGCTGTTTTTT
TRBD1	NA	TRBV18	TRBJ1-1	CASSPNGQGLAEAFF	TGTGCCAGCTCACCTAATGGACAGGGGCTCGCTGAAGCTTTCTTT
NA	NA	TRBV3-1/TRBV3-2	TRBJ1-4	CASSPRQNSNEKLFF	TGTGCCAGCAGCCCGCGACAGAACTCTAATGAAAAACTGTTTTTT